The 32 T cell receptor beta chains below come from one sample, sequenced in a study of response to subunit inactivated influenza vaccine. TCRdb used MiXCR to reprocess the RT-PCR reads, holding one entry per CDR3 protein. Of about 650,000 distinct CDR3 sequences listed, approximately 14% were seen once; the top ten hold roughly 10%. Specimen: PBMCs from blood, collected 11 to 12 days after vaccination. The source of these receptors is a man aged 50 or older who received an inactivated influenza vaccine.

This clonotype was seen only a few times. The chain joins TRBV10-3 to TRBJ1-1; D possibly corresponds to TRBD1 (5 bases). This CDR3 spans 13 amino acids. Germline V gives CDR1 ENHRY, CDR2 SYGVKD. Trimming left V 3 bases short and J 11 bases short, with 16 bases between. The CDR3 DNA sequence: TGTGCCATCAGTGAAGGTCAGGGCAGGGCCGCTTTCTTT. Translated: CAISEGQGRAAFF.

The chain carries TRBV28 and TRBJ2-7; 7 bases line up with TRBD1. From germline, CDR1 is MDHEN and CDR2 SYDVKM. This CDR3 has 14 amino acids. With 5 bases clipped from V and 2 bases from J, the junction kept 6 bases outside the gene matches. The CDR3 sequence is CASSHGTDPYEQYF. The CDR3 DNA is TGTGCCAGCAGTCATGGGACAGATCCCTACGAGCAGTACTTC.

The chain employs TRBV7-6 and TRBJ2-7; TRBD2 matches 7 bases. The CDR3 is made up of 14 amino acids. Per the germline V gene, CDR1 is SGHVS and CDR2 is FNYEAQ. The ends lost 5 bases at V and 1 base at J; junction bases unmatched: 5. Written as DNA, the CDR3 is TGTGCCAGCAGCCCCCGGGACTATTCCTACGAGCAGTACTTC. Its protein is CASSPRDYSYEQYF.

This clonotype was picked up a small number of times. This rearrangement joins TRBV5-5 to TRBJ1-1; D is unclear. The CDR3 loop spans 13 amino acids. CDR1 is SGHKS and CDR2 is YYEKEE in the germline V gene (reference sequence). V was pared by 1 base and J by 5 bases, with 9 bases between. For the CDR3, the DNA is TGTGCCAGCAGCTTGTACGGAGAGACTGAAGCTTTCTTT. It is translated as CASSLYGETEAFF.

The sample holds a few counts of this clonotype. This rearrangement joins TRBV5-6 to TRBJ2-3, with 9 bases lining up with TRBD1. J lost 3 bases, V lost 4 bases, and 6 bases had no gene match. Germline CDR1 and CDR2: SGHDT and YYEEEE. This CDR3 region has 15 residues. The CDR3 sequence is CASSNRGRGTDTQYF. CDR3 DNA: TGTGCCAGCAGCAACAGGGGGCGCGGGACAGATACGCAGTATTTT.

There are a few counts of this clonotype. The chain recombines TRBV11-2 with TRBJ1-2, with TRBD1 matching 7 bases. This CDR3 is built from 15 residues. Unmatched junction bases numbered 9, after V lost 1 base and J lost 7 bases. The germline V gene has CDR1 SGHAT and CDR2 FQNNGV. The CDR3 DNA reads as TGTGCCAGCAGCTTAGGGAGGACAGGTAGAGGTGGCTACACCTTC. As protein: CASSLGRTGRGGYTF.

This clonotype was found once. The chain couples TRBV30 to TRBJ2-1, with D unclear. Germline CDR1 GTSNPN, CDR2 SVGIG (reference sequence). Trimming stripped 6 bases from V and 3 bases from J, with 12 bases between. This CDR3 has 13 amino acids. The DNA for the CDR3 is TGTGCCTGCCCCAGAGGACGCTACAATGAGCAGTTCTTC. It yields the protein CACPRGRYNEQFF.

This sequence joins TRBV7-9 and TRBJ1-1; the D is unclear. Germline CDR1 SEHNR, CDR2 FQNEAQ (reference sequence). V was pared by 5 bases and J by 0 bases, with 16 bases between. This CDR3 has 16 amino acids. The CDR3 protein is CASSPRAGRLNTEAFF. The CDR3, as DNA: TGTGCCAGCAGCCCCCGGGCCGGTCGATTGAACACTGAAGCTTTCTTT.

The chain has TRBV5-1 and TRBJ1-3; D gene ambiguous. Germline CDR1 SGHRS, CDR2 YFSETQ. The CDR3 contains 15 residues. V lost 1 base, J lost 3 bases, and 11 bases lay in between. CDR3 bases: TGCGCCAGCAGCTTGAACGGAGATCTTGGAAACACCATATATTTT. Translation gives CASSLNGDLGNTIYF.

The chain couples TRBV6-2 or TRBV6-3 to TRBJ2-1; 10 positions match TRBD2. After removal of 5 bases from V and 6 bases from J, the junction contained 7 bases not matched to a gene. This CDR3 has 15 residues. The germline gives CDR1 MNHEY, CDR2 SVGEGT. CDR3 in amino acids: CASSLLAGFLNEQFF. CDR3 coding DNA: TGTGCCAGCAGTCTACTAGCGGGATTCCTCAATGAGCAGTTCTTC.

This clonotype was found many times. The CDR3 is CASSARPGGNYGYTF. The CDR3 bases are TGTGCCAGCAGTGCAAGGCCAGGGGGCAACTATGGCTACACCTTC. This rearrangement joins TRBV6-1 to TRBJ1-2, with 8 bases identical to TRBD1. The germline gives CDR1 MNHNS, CDR2 SASEGT. The CDR3 length is 15 residues. Trimming cost V 4 bases and J 2 bases; bases outside gene matches: 6.

This clonotype has more than one count but fewer than ten. The genes are TRBV29-1 and TRBJ2-1, with TRBD2 identical over 12 bases. Germline V gene lookup returns CDR1 SQVTM and CDR2 ANQGSEA. This CDR3 region has 16 residues. Trimming removed 4 bases from V and 8 bases from J; junction bases left unmatched: 12. The CDR3 sequence: CSVVSSSTSGRYEQFF. The CDR3 DNA follows: TGCAGCGTTGTATCCAGTAGTACTAGCGGGAGGTATGAGCAGTTCTTC.

This clonotype appeared a few times. As DNA, the CDR3 is TGTGCCAGCACCGAAAGACAGGGGTCGGGCTACACCTTC. Amino acids: CASTERQGSGYTF. The genes are TRBV6-2 or TRBV6-3 and TRBJ1-2, with TRBD1 matching 8 bases. V trimming: 7 bases; J trimming: 8 bases; junction bases outside the gene matches: 9. The CDR3 runs to 13 residues. Germline loops: CDR1 MNHEY, CDR2 SVGEGT.

This clonotype was observed a handful of times. V usage is TRBV28 and J usage is TRBJ2-7; D not resolved. The germline V and J ends were trimmed by 6 bases and 4 bases, with 22 bases remaining between them. Per germline, CDR1 MDHEN and CDR2 SYDVKM. The length of the CDR3 is 16 residues. CDR3: CASSLTRSRMPYEQYF. In nucleotides, the CDR3 is TGTGCCAGCAGCTTGACACGCTCCCGTATGCCGTACGAGCAGTACTTC.

This clonotype was detected ten times or more. The rearrangement joins TRBV20-1 to TRBJ1-5, with TRBD1 identical over 10 bases. This CDR3 region has 17 residues. The V segment lost 2 bases and the J segment 2 bases; nucleotides outside the gene matches: 9. Germline CDR1 DFQATT, CDR2 SNEGSKA (reference sequence). The CDR3 DNA follows: TGCAGTGCTAGAACTAGACAGGGGGCGCAGCGCAATCAGCCCCAGCATTTT. This encodes CSARTRQGAQRNQPQHF.

In its sample, this clonotype was seen a few times. This chain connects TRBV5-6 to TRBJ2-5; no clear D. CDR3 length: 14 residues. Germline V gives CDR1 SGHDT, CDR2 YYEEEE. V was clipped by 2 bases and J by 1 base, with 9 bases between them. In nucleotides, the CDR3 is TGTGCCAGCAGCTTATGGCAGCTCCAAGAGACCCAGTACTTC. This gives the protein CASSLWQLQETQYF.

V is TRBV15 and J is TRBJ2-7; 9 bases are shared with TRBD2. The CDR3 loop spans 15 amino acids. The junction had 7 bases not matched to a gene; V was cut back by 4 bases and J by 3 bases. Per germline, CDR1 LNHNV and CDR2 YYDKDF (reference sequence). In nucleotides, the CDR3 is TGTGCCACCAGCAATCTAGCGGGGCACTACTACGAGCAGTACTTC. It yields the protein CATSNLAGHYYEQYF.

This clonotype was counted only a few times. The CDR3 loop reads CASSQGGLFSDTQYF. In DNA form, the CDR3 reads TGCGCCAGCAGCCAAGGGGGACTCTTTTCAGATACGCAGTATTTT. V gene TRBV4-3 combines with J gene TRBJ2-3, with a tentative D call TRBD2 (6 bases). CDR3 length equals 15 residues. Germline V lookup: CDR1 LGHNA, CDR2 YSLEER. The germline V and J ends were trimmed by 1 base and 4 bases, with 12 bases remaining between them.

The chain recombines TRBV14 with TRBJ2-1; D remains ambiguous. V was cut by 1 base and J by 7 bases, with 8 bases left in between. This CDR3 has 13 residues. The germline CDR1 and CDR2 sequences are SGHDN and FVKESK. CDR3 sequence: CASSQVLGNEQFF. CDR3 DNA sequence: TGTGCCAGCAGCCAAGTATTGGGGAATGAGCAGTTCTTC.

This chain connects TRBV10-3 to TRBJ2-7; TRBD1 might be the D (6 bases). CDR1 is ENHRY, CDR2 SYGVKD, per germline. This CDR3 has 12 residues. Here the CDR3 reads CATGDNNYEQYF. The CDR3 DNA reads as TGTGCAACCGGGGACAACAACTACGAGCAGTACTTC.

This clonotype was seen more than once but under ten times. The V gene is TRBV28, the J gene TRBJ1-5; 8 bases line up with TRBD1. This CDR3 is built from 15 residues. Looked up from germline, CDR1 is MDHEN and CDR2 is SYDVKM. V lost 6 bases to trimming and J lost 7 bases; unmatched junction nucleotides: 11. The CDR3 coding sequence is TGTGCCAGCAGATCAGGGGGCGCATCCCGGCAGCCCCAGCATTTT. Its translation is CASRSGGASRQPQHF.

The chain recombines TRBV28 with TRBJ2-7, with D unresolved. Germline CDR1 and CDR2: MDHEN and SYDVKM. The CDR3 length is 17 residues. Trimming left V 4 bases short and J 0 bases short, with 19 bases between. The CDR3 loop reads CASSSGTDRFSSYEQYF. CDR3 in DNA: TGTGCCAGCAGTTCCGGAACGGATAGATTTAGCTCCTACGAGCAGTACTTC.

This clonotype was seen many times. The rearrangement links TRBV5-6 to TRBJ2-5, with a possible D match to TRBD1 (5 bases). The CDR3 loop spans 14 amino acids. V lost 1 base and J lost 1, with 8 bases in between. The germline gives CDR1 SGHDT, CDR2 YYEEEE. The CDR3 spells CASSLFGAQETQYF. The DNA for the CDR3 is TGTGCCAGCAGCTTGTTTGGGGCCCAAGAGACCCAGTACTTC.

The CDR3 DNA reads as TGTGCCAGCAGGGACTTAGCGGGGGGCTACGAGCAGTACTTC. Its protein is CASRDLAGGYEQYF. This sequence joins TRBV12-3 or TRBV12-4 and TRBJ2-7; TRBD2 aligns across 10 bases. This CDR3 is built from 14 residues. Trimming removed 6 bases from V and 3 bases from J; junction bases left unmatched: 5.

The chain uses TRBV20-1 and TRBJ1-1, with D maybe TRBD1 (5 bases). This CDR3 has 14 amino acids. Deletions cut 4 bases from V and 5 bases from J, with 17 bases between. CDR1 is DFQATT, CDR2 SNEGSKA, per germline (reference sequence). CDR3 in DNA: TGCAGTGCTATTCTCGCGGGGCCTAAGACTGAAGCTTTCTTT. This translates into CSAILAGPKTEAFF.

This clonotype was recorded at least ten times. This chain uses TRBV29-1 with TRBJ1-1; D is perhaps TRBD1 (6 bases). The CDR3 covers 13 residues. The V and J ends lost 4 bases and 3 bases respectively, with 12 bases between them. CDR1 is SQVTM, CDR2 ANQGSEA, per germline. In DNA, the CDR3 is TGCAGCGTTGCGGGGAAGGGGGACACTGAAGCTTTCTTT. Residues: CSVAGKGDTEAFF.

The V gene is TRBV11-2, the J gene TRBJ2-7; tentatively, D is TRBD1 (6 bases). V was shortened by 6 bases and J by 3 bases, with 12 bases between the two germline ends. This CDR3 has 13 amino acids. The germline gives CDR1 SGHAT, CDR2 FQNNGV. DNA for the CDR3: TGTGCCAGCAGACCGGGACACATCTACGAGCAGTACTTC. Its translation is CASRPGHIYEQYF. The full variable domain, in which reference TRBV11-2 and TRBJ2-7 provide the parts outside the CDR3, is EAGVAQSPRYKIIEKRQSVAFWCNPISGHATLYWYQQILGQGPKLLIQFQNNGVVDDSQLPKDRFSAERLKGVDSTLKIQPAKLEDSAVYLCASRPGHIYEQYFGPGTRLTVT.

V usage is TRBV18 and J usage is TRBJ2-3; D is undetermined. Germline-derived CDR1 and CDR2 are KGHSH and LQKENI. The CDR3 is made up of 14 amino acids. The ends were cut back, 0 bases at V and 6 bases at J, with 10 bases in the middle. The CDR3 here is CASSPPSRRDTQYF. DNA of the CDR3: TGTGCCAGCTCACCACCGTCTAGGCGGGATACGCAGTATTTT.

The CDR3 DNA sequence: TGTGCCAGCAGCTTCATCGTGCGGGAGCTGTTTTTT. Translation: CASSFIVRELFF. The chain is built from TRBV11-2 and TRBJ2-2, with unresolved D. The CDR3 runs to 12 residues. Trimming cost V 3 bases and J 9 bases, with 8 bases left between them. CDR1 SGHAT and CDR2 FQNNGV come from the germline V gene.

CDR3 DNA: TGTGCCAGCAGCCAATTTACGGGTTCGAACACCGGGGAGCTGTTTTTT. Its translation is CASSQFTGSNTGELFF. The gene calls are TRBV3-1 and TRBJ2-2; D gene ambiguous. The V end was cut by 2 bases, the J end by 0 bases, with 10 bases between. This CDR3 spans 16 amino acids. Germline V gives CDR1 LGHDT, CDR2 YNNKEL (reference sequence).

Only a few counts were recorded for this clonotype. The rearrangement uses TRBV5-1 and TRBJ2-5; 8 nucleotides agree with TRBD2. From germline, CDR1 is SGHRS and CDR2 YFSETQ. After removal of 0 bases from V and 3 bases from J, the junction contained 1 base not matched to a gene. This CDR3 spans 14 amino acids. CDR3 nucleotide sequence: TGCGCCAGCAGCTTGGGGCGGGGGGAAGAGACCCAGTACTTC. Its protein product is CASSLGRGEETQYF.

This clonotype was counted between two and nine times. This chain uses TRBV6-1 with TRBJ2-1; no firm D call. This CDR3 comprises 12 residues. CDR1 is MNHNS, CDR2 SASEGT, per germline. With 2 bases removed from V and 6 bases from J, the gap between germline ends came to 5 bases. The DNA for the CDR3 is TGTGCCAGCAGTGAATTTCTCAATGAGCAGTTCTTC. It is translated as CASSEFLNEQFF.